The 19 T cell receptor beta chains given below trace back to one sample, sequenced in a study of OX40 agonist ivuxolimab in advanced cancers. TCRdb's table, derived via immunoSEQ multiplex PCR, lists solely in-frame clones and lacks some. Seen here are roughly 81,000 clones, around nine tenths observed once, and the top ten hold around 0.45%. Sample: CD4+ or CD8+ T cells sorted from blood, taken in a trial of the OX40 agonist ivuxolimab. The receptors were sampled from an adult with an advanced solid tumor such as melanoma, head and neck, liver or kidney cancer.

CDR3: CASSLADWRGTNYGYTF. The CDR3 DNA sequence: TGTGCCAGCAGCTTAGCCGACTGGAGGGGTACCAACTATGGCTACACCTTC. The chain carries TRBV7-9 and TRBJ1-2, with D possibly TRBD1 on 5 matching bases. V dropped 0 bases and J dropped 2 bases, with 16 bases sitting between them. Germline V gene data show CDR1 as SEHNR and CDR2 as FQNEAQ (reference sequence). The CDR3 sequence is 17 residues long.

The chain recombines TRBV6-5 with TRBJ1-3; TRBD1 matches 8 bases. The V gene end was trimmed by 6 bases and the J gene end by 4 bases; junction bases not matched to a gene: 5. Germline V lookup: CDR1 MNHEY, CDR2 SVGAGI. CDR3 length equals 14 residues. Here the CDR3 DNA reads TGTGCCAGCAGCACAGGGGGTCTCGGAAACACCATATATTTT. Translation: CASSTGGLGNTIYF.

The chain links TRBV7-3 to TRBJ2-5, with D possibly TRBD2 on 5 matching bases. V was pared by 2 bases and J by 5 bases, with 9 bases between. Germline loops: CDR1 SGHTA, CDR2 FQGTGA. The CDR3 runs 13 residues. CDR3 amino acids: CASSLEGSETQYF. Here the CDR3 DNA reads TGTGCCAGCAGCTTAGAGGGATCCGAGACCCAGTACTTC.

CDR3 residues: CASSRTGGIGNTIYF. The CDR3, as DNA: TGTGCCAGCAGCCGGACAGGGGGAATTGGAAACACCATATATTTT. The chain couples TRBV6-6 to TRBJ1-3; 10 nucleotides align to TRBD1. Germline lookup yields CDR1 MNHNY and CDR2 SVGAGI (reference sequence). This CDR3 is built from 15 residues. The junction had 5 bases not matched to a gene; V was cut back by 6 bases and J by 3 bases.

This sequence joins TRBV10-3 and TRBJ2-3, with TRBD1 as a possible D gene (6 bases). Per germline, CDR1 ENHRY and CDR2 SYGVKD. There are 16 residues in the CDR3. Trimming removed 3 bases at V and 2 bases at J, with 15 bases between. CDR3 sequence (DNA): TGTGCCATCAGTGAAGAAGGGACAAAACACACAGATACGCAGTATTTT. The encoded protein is CAISEEGTKHTDTQYF.

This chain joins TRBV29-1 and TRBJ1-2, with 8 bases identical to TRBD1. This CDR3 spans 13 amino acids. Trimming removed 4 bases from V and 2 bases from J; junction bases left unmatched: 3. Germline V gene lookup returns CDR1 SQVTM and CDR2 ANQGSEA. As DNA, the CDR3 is TGCAGCGTTGGGCAGGGGGCAAACTATGGCTACACCTTC. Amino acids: CSVGQGANYGYTF.

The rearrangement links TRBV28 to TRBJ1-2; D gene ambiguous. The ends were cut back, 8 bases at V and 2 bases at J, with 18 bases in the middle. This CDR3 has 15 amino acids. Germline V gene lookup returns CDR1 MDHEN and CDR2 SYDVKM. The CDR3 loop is CASFELSGNNYGYTF. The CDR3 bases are TGTGCCAGCTTTGAGTTGTCCGGAAACAACTATGGCTACACCTTC.

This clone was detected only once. The CDR3 DNA is TGTGCCAGCAGCTCGACAGGGGGTTTTGTGGTCTACGAGCAGTACTTC. Translating gives CASSSTGGFVVYEQYF. The chain employs TRBV11-2 and TRBJ2-7; 9 bases align to TRBD1. The ends lost 4 bases at V and 3 bases at J; junction bases unmatched: 10. Germline-derived CDR1 and CDR2 are SGHAT and FQNNGV. This CDR3 is built from 16 residues.

CDR3 residues: CASSRRAGGGSDTQYF. The CDR3 nucleotides are TGTGCCAGCAGCCGCCGCGCGGGGGGCGGGTCAGATACGCAGTATTTT. The chain links TRBV11-2 to TRBJ2-3, with 8 bases that match TRBD2. Trimming at V came to 5 bases and at J to 4 bases, leaving 11 bases not matched to a gene. Germline values: CDR1 SGHAT, CDR2 FQNNGV. CDR3 length: 16 amino acids.

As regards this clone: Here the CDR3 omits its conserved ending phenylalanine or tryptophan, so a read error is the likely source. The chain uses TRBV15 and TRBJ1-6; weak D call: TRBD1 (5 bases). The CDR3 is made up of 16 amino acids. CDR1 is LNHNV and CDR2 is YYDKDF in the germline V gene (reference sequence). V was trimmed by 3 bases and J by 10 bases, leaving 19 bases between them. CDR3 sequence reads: CATSSKTGTQNSPLHL. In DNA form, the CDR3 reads TGTGCCACCAGCAGTAAAACCGGGACGCAGAACTCACCCCTCCACCTT.

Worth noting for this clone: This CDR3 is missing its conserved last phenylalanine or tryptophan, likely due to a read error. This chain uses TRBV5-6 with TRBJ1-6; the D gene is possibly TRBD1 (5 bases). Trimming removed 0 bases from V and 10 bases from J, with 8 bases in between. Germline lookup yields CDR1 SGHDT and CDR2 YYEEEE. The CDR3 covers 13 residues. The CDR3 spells CASSLGGDSPLHL. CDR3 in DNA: TGTGCCAGCAGCTTGGGTGGGGACTCACCCCTCCACCTT.

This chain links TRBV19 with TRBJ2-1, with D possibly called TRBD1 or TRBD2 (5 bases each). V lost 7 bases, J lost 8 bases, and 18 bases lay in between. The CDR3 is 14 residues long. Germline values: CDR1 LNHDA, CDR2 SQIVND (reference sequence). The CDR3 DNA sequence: TGTGCCAGTACTCACACCCAGGGACGGGATGAGCAGTTCTTC. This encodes CASTHTQGRDEQFF.

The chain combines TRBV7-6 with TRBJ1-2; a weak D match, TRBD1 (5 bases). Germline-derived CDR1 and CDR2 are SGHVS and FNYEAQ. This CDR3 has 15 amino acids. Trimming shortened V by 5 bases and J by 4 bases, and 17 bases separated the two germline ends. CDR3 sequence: CASSPSPREGYGYTF. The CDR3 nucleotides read TGTGCCAGCAGCCCTAGCCCCAGGGAGGGCTATGGCTACACCTTC.

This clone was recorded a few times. The CDR3 nucleotides are TGTGCCAGCTCACCACCCGACCAGCGAAACTATGGCTACACCTTC. This codes for CASSPPDQRNYGYTF. The chain carries TRBV18 and TRBJ1-2; D not certain. The V gene lost 0 bases and the J gene lost 2 bases, with 10 bases spanning the gap. The CDR3 has 15 residues. CDR1 KGHSH and CDR2 LQKENI come from the germline V gene.

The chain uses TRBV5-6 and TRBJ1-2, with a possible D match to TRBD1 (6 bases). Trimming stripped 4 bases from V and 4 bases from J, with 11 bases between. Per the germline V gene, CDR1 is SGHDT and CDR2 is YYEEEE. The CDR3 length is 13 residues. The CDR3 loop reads CASSKGGVYGYTF. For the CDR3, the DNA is TGTGCCAGCAGCAAAGGGGGGGTCTATGGCTACACCTTC.

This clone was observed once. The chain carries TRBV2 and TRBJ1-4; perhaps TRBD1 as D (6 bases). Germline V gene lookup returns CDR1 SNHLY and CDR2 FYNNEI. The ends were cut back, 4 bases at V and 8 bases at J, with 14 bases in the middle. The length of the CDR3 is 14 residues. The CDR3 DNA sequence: TGTGCCAGCAGTGTTCCCAGGGGTGGGGAAAAACTGTTTTTT. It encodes CASSVPRGGEKLFF.

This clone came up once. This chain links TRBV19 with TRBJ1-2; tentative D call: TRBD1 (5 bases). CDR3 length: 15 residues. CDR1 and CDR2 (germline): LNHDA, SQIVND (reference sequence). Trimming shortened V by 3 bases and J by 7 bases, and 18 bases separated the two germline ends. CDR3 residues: CASSIFFATDGGYTF. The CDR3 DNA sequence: TGTGCCAGTAGTATTTTTTTCGCGACAGACGGTGGCTACACCTTC. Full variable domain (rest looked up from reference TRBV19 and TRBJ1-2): DGGITQSPKYLFRKEGQNVTLSCEQNLNHDAMYWYRQDPGQGLRLIYYSQIVNDFQKGDIAEGYSVSREKKESFPLTVTSAQKNPTAFYLCASSIFFATDGGYTFGSGTRLTVV.

The CDR3 DNA sequence: TGCGCCAGCAGCCAAGCCCGCTTTGGGCGGGGAATTGAGACCCAGTACTTC. This sequence encodes CASSQARFGRGIETQYF. This rearrangement joins TRBV4-1 to TRBJ2-5; D possibly corresponds to TRBD2 (6 bases). Germline assignment: CDR1 MGHRA and CDR2 YSYEKL. Trimming stripped 1 base from V and 5 bases from J, with 20 bases between. This CDR3 has 17 amino acids.

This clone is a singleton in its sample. In DNA form, the CDR3 reads TGTGCCAGCAGCTTAAGTGCGGACAGGTCCTACGAGCAGTACTTC. Its protein product is CASSLSADRSYEQYF. The chain recombines TRBV7-3 with TRBJ2-7; TRBD1 matches 7 bases. V gave up 1 base and J gave up 1 base; unmatched junction bases: 4. The length of the CDR3 is 15 residues. The germline CDR1 and CDR2 sequences are SGHTA and FQGTGA.